This T cell receptor beta chain was sequenced in a study of blood T cell repertoires in COVID-19 (dated by TCRdb to about 2020). At the level of the whole study: Samples from collaborators originated in the United States, Italy and Spain and spanned both the acute and convalescent phases of COVID-19. The prospective study material was composed of cDNA or gDNA derived from T cells, B-cell-depleted T cells, or PBMCs. The samples were drawn from the first 160 participants of the ongoing ImmuneRACE study and from over a thousand subjects provided by 6 global collaborators. Deeply sampled blood TCRbeta repertoires from subjects exposed to, actively infected with, or recovered from COVID-19 were included in the dataset. Sample metadata almost always included a de-identified subject ID, COVID-19 status, age in years and sex. Where available, HLA class I and class II types were taken from metadata supplied by the sample provider and were not determined by assay-based typing. A freely available public database, intended as a resource for researchers studying the immune response to SARS-CoV-2, is where the repertoires were released.

A remark on this clone: Its cognate antigen has yet to be identified. Base qualities are not provided; no much larger clone lies one nucleotide away.

Results the study describes overall, beyond this receptor: The quantity of clinical and demographic metadata differed by source and by participant and was supplied without curation.

The immunoSEQ Assay, a bias-controlled multiplex PCR, was used to amplify TCRbeta CDR3 regions from genomic DNA. Turning to the authors' computational methods: Within the assay, amplification of reference gene primers was used to estimate how many nucleated cells each sample contained. Sequence reads were collapsed and filtered to measure the absolute abundance of every unique TCRbeta CDR3 rearrangement. For each sample, productive Simpson clonality was calculated as the square root of Simpson's diversity index across productive rearrangements. TCRdb holds this immuneACCESS table with in-frame rearrangements only. Some clones are missing; in checked studies, unresolved V genes explain under half, and the rest has no known cause. That table supplies the V and J calls and clone size; D and trimming were determined from the DNA. Recorded for this sample are roughly 130,000 clones; 80% to 85% of them occurred a single time. The ten largest clones capture around 12% of the sample.

A second Seattle source provided samples from volunteer blood donors who had recovered from COVID-19. Each collaborating institution followed its own protocols to collect whole blood in K2EDTA tubes. Collaborator samples were shipped for TCRbeta analysis as frozen whole blood, isolated PBMCs, or DNA extracted from either sample type. This sequence was found in a woman aged 30 to 39 who had recovered from COVID-19. The sample was peripheral blood.

Here is the DNA: TGCAGCGTTGAAGCTGGTGGCGGCGACTATGGCTACACCTTC. It is translated as CSVEAGGGDYGYTF. Rearrangement joined TRBV29-1 to TRBJ1-2; the D segment cannot be called with confidence. Relative to germline, V is 1 base shorter and J is 3 bases shorter, with 12 bases between their ends. Reading the germline V gene gives CDR1 SQVTM and CDR2 ANQGSEA. The CDR3 has 14 amino acids, counting the end cysteine and phenylalanine. Only CDR3 DNA is held: 42 bases, read in frame from base 1.